This T cell receptor beta chain was captured in a study of blood T cell repertoires in COVID-19. Study context: Material from acute and convalescent COVID-19 was sourced from the United States, Italy and Spain.

Sequencing used immunoSEQ multiplex PCR; TCRdb keeps in-frame clones, though not all of them. The data hold some 300,000 clones, with about 90% observed a single time. The CDR3 runs to 15 residues. J was trimmed by 10 bases and V by 0 bases; bases with no gene match: 11. CDR1 is MGHRA and CDR2 is YSYEKL in the germline V gene. This clone was picked up a small number of times. The TCR sequence derives from a woman in her 50s who had been exposed to COVID-19. The chain is built from TRBV4-1 and TRBJ2-5; 7 positions agree with TRBD1. Sample: PBMCs or T cells enriched from blood (not recorded which). The CDR3 DNA reads as TGCGCCAGCAGCCAAGACCTGGGACAGCCCCTTCGCCAGTACTTC. Translated, it gives CASSQDLGQPLRQYF.